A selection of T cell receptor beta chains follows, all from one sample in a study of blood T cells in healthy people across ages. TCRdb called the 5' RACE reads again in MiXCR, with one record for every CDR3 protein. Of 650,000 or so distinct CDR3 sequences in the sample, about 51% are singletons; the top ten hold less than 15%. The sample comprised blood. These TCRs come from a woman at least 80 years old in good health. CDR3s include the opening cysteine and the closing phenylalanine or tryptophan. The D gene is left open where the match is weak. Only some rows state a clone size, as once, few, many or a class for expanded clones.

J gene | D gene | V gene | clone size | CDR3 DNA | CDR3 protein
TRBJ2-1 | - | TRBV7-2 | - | TGTGCCAGCAGCCGAGCACAGAGCTCCTACAATGAGCAGTTCTTC | CASSRAQSSYNEQFF
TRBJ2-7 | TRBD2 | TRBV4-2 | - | TGTGCCAGCAGCCCGTCCGGGACTAGCGGGAGTAGCGAGCAGTACTTC | CASSPSGTSGSSEQYF
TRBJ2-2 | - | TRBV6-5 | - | TGTGCCAGCAGTTCGGACCACCTGCCCGCCGGGGAGCTGTTTTTT | CASSSDHLPAGELFF
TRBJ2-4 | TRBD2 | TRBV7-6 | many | TGTGCCAGCAGCCCCGAGGGGACTAGCGGGAGAAACATTCAGTACTTC | CASSPEGTSGRNIQYF
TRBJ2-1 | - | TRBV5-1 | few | TGCGCCAGCAGCTGGGGTTCGGGGGATGAGCAGTTCTTC | CASSWGSGDEQFF
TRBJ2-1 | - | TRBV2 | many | TGTGCCAGCAGTCGAAGGGAAACCTACAATGAGCAGTTCTTC | CASSRRETYNEQFF
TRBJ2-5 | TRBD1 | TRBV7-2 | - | TGTGCCAGCAGCTTAGCTTTAGGGACAGGGACAGAGACCCAGTACTTC | CASSLALGTGTETQYF
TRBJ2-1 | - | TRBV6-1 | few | TGTGCCAGCAGGACCTTGGGGCAGGGGAGTAGGAATGAGCAGTTCTTC | CASRTLGQGSRNEQFF
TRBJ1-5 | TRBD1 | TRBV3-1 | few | TGTGCCAGCAGCGCCGAGGGGGACAGGGGTCCTTGCAATCAGCCCCAGCATTTT | CASSAEGDRGPCNQPQHF
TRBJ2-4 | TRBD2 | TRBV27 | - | TGTGCCAGCAGTGGTCTGCAGGCGGGGGTTGAAAACATTCAGTACTTC | CASSGLQAGVENIQYF
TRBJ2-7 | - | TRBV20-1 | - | TGCAGTGCTAGCCAGGGGTTAAGCTACAATGAGCAGTACTTC | CSASQGLSYNEQYF
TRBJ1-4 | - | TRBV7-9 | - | TGTGCCAGCAGCCAAGACTTAAATGAAAAACTGTTTTTT | CASSQDLNEKLFF
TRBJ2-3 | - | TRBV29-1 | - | TGCAGCGTTGAGATCCATGATACGCAGTATTTT | CSVEIHDTQYF
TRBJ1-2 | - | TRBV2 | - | TGTGCCAGCACCGGGACAACTAACTATGGCTACACCTTC | CASTGTTNYGYTF
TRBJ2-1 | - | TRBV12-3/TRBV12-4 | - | TGTGCCAGCAACCGCCGGGATCCCTTCCAAGAGACCCAGTTCTTC | CASNRRDPFQETQFF
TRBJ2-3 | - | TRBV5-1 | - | TGCGCCAGCATGGGGCAGGTTAGCACAGATACGCAGTATTTT | CASMGQVSTDTQYF
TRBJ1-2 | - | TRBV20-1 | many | TGCAGGGCCGCCCCGGTCCCTGGCTACACCTTC | CRAAPVPGYTF
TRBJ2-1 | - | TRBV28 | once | TGTGCCAGCAGTGTGAAGGCAGGGAATGAGCAGTTCTTC | CASSVKAGNEQFF